One T cell receptor beta chain is described in this entry. How the authors handled the data: Reference gene primer amplification in the assay estimated nucleated cell counts. Using immunoSEQ multiplex PCR, the repertoire was profiled, and TCRdb retains in-frame clones only, with some absent. Clone size and V and J calls were adopted from that table, with D and trimming inferred from the DNA. The sample has 90,000 to 100,000 clones; about 81% are singletons. The germline CDR1 and CDR2 sequences are MNHEY and SMNVEV (reference sequence). V lost 0 bases and J lost 6, with 12 bases in between. The CDR3 runs to 14 residues. The source of the sample is a study of blood T cell repertoires in COVID-19. Turning to the study itself: Acute and convalescent COVID-19 specimens originated in the United States, Italy and Spain. The analysed material was cDNA or gDNA that came from T cells, B-cell-depleted T cells, or PBMCs.

This sequence joins TRBV27 and TRBJ2-7, with TRBD2 as a possible D gene (5 bases). Input material: peripheral blood. The TCR was taken from a man older than 75 with acute or convalescent COVID-19. CDR3 bases: TGTGCCAGCAGTTTATCTGGACTGTCTTCCGAGCAGTACTTC. It encodes CASSLSGLSSEQYF.